Reported below is one T cell receptor beta chain. The V end was cut by 3 bases, the J end by 0 bases, with 12 bases between. This CDR3 has 15 residues. CDR1 is DFQATT, CDR2 SNEGSKA, per germline (reference sequence). The source material, RNA transcripts, was used to amplify TCR beta CDR3 regions. The TCR CDR3 first-round RT-PCR relied on the HTBI primer set. From the multiplex PCR reads, TCRdb called clonotypes with MiXCR, one entry per CDR3 protein. The table lists around 600,000 distinct CDR3 sequences, roughly 46% of them singletons. The sample originates from a study of T cells in Graves' hyperthyroidism and ophthalmopathy.

This chain links TRBV20-1 with TRBJ1-3; D is ambiguous. The source is an adult man with Graves' disease, either hyperthyroidism or ophthalmopathy (not recorded which). What was sequenced was peripheral blood or thyroid tissue (not recorded which). CDR3 sequence: CSARSGRTSGNTIYF. In DNA form, the CDR3 reads TGCAGTGCTAGGTCCGGCAGGACCTCTGGAAACACCATATATTTT.